One sample yielded the 8 T cell receptor beta chains listed below, sequenced in a study of T cell changes during pregnancy in multiple sclerosis. Produced via immunoSEQ multiplex PCR; TCRdb's table is partial and in-frame only. The data show about 61,000 clones, about 87% seen once. The source material was peripheral blood, sampled in the first trimester of pregnancy. The receptors derive from a female donor in good health, enrolled as a control in a pregnancy study.

The chain recombines TRBV5-1 with TRBJ2-1; TRBD2 matches 7 bases. With V trimmed by 0 bases and J by 2 bases, 5 bases remained unmatched. Germline V gene sequence: CDR1 SGHRS, CDR2 YFSETQ. The CDR3 is 16 amino acids. CDR3 sequence (DNA): TGCGCCAGCAGCTTGGTGGGGGAGGGTCCCTACAATGAGCAGTTCTTC. Translating it yields CASSLVGEGPYNEQFF.

The chain has TRBV10-3 and TRBJ1-2, with D possibly matching TRBD1 (5 bases). Trimming shortened V by 8 bases and J by 2 bases, and 15 bases separated the two germline ends. From germline, CDR1 is ENHRY and CDR2 SYGVKD. This CDR3 comprises 14 residues. The CDR3 DNA follows: TGTGCCATCTCCCTACAGGAATCAAACTATGGCTACACCTTC. Its translation is CAISLQESNYGYTF.

This clone showed up just a few times. The rearrangement links TRBV30 to TRBJ1-1; 7 bases agree with TRBD1. With 1 base clipped from V and 8 bases from J, the junction kept 4 bases outside the gene matches. The CDR3 is 12 amino acids. Per the germline V gene, CDR1 is GTSNPN and CDR2 is SVGIG (reference sequence). CDR3 protein: CAWSAGTAEAFF. The CDR3 coding sequence is TGTGCCTGGAGTGCCGGGACAGCAGAAGCTTTCTTT.

This chain joins TRBV19 and TRBJ1-5, with D perhaps TRBD1 (6 bases). CDR1 is LNHDA and CDR2 is SQIVND in the germline V gene (reference sequence). The CDR3 runs 18 residues. V was shortened by 5 bases and J by 5 bases, with 25 bases between the two germline ends. CDR3 nucleotides: TGTGCCAGTAGTTATACTATGACAGGCGTTATAATGGATCAGCCCCAGCATTTT. Amino acids: CASSYTMTGVIMDQPQHF.

This chain links TRBV5-6 with TRBJ1-2; the D gene is possibly TRBD1 (6 bases). Germline V gene lookup returns CDR1 SGHDT and CDR2 YYEEEE. This CDR3 is 15 amino acids long. V was trimmed by 0 bases and J by 3 bases, leaving 12 bases between them. The CDR3 nucleotides read TGTGCCAGCAGCTTGGCGGGACATCGCGACTATGGCTACACCTTC. This encodes CASSLAGHRDYGYTF.

The chain recombines TRBV27 with TRBJ1-3; 8 bases fit TRBD1. The CDR3 is 16 residues long. V lost 3 bases and J lost 3; bases outside the gene matches: 7. From germline, CDR1 is MNHEY and CDR2 SMNVEV (reference sequence). The CDR3, as DNA: TGTGCCAGCAGTTTGACGTCCGGGACAGGTGGAAACACCATATATTTT. Translated, it gives CASSLTSGTGGNTIYF.

The J gene is TRBJ1-3, the V gene TRBV9, with D possibly being TRBD1 (6 bases). This CDR3 is 15 amino acids long. Germline V gives CDR1 SGDLS, CDR2 YYNGEE. Trimming shortened V by 0 bases and J by 4 bases, and 11 bases separated the two germline ends. CDR3 sequence (DNA): TGTGCCAGCAGCGTAGATCCAGGGGTGGGAAACACCATATATTTT. Its protein is CASSVDPGVGNTIYF.

This sequence joins TRBV7-9 and TRBJ1-5; a possible D gene is TRBD1 (6 bases). V was cut by 5 bases and J by 0 bases, with 11 bases left in between. Germline CDR1 SEHNR, CDR2 FQNEAQ (reference sequence). The CDR3 loop spans 15 amino acids. The CDR3 bases are TGTGCCAGCAGCACCCAGGGGAATAGCAATCAGCCCCAGCATTTT. Translation: CASSTQGNSNQPQHF. Using reference TRBV7-9 and TRBJ1-5 for the parts outside the CDR3, the full variable domain is DTGVSQNPRHKITKRGQNVTFRCDPISEHNRLYWYRQTLGQGPEFLTYFQNEAQLEKSRLLSDRFSAERPKGSFSTLEIQRTEQGDSAMYLCASSTQGNSNQPQHFGDGTRLSIL.